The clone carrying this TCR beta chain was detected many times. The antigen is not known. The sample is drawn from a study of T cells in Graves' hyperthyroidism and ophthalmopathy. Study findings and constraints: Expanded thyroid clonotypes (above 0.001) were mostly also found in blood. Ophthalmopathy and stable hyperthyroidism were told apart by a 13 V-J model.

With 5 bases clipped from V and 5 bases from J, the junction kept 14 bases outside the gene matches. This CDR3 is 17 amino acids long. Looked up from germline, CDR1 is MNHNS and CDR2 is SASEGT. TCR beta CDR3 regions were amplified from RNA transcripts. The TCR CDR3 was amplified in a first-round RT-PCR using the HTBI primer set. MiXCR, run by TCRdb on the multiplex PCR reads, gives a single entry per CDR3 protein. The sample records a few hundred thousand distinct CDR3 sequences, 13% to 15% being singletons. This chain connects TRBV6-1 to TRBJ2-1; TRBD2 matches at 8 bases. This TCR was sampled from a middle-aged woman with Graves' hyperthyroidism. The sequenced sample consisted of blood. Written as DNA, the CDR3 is TGTGCCAGCAGTCCCCGTATCGGGGGGGTAGCGGACAATGAGCAGTTCTTC. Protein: CASSPRIGGVADNEQFF.